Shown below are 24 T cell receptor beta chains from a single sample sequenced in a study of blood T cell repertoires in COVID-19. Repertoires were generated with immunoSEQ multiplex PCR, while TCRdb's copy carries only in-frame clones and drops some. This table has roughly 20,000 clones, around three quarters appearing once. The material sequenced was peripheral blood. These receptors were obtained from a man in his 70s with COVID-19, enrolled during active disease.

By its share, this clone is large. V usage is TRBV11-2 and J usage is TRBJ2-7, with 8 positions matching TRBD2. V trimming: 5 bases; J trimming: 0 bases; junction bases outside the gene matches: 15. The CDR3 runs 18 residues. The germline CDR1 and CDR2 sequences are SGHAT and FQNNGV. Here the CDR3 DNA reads TGTGCCAGCAGCCCCCGCCGGAGGACTAGCAGCAACTCCTACGAGCAGTACTTC. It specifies CASSPRRRTSSNSYEQYF.

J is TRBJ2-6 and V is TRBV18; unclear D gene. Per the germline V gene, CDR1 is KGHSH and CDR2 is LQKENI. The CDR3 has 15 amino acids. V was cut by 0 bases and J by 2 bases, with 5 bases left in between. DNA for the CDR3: TGTGCCAGCTCACCACCCAGGACTGGGGCCAACGTCCTGACTTTC. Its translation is CASSPPRTGANVLTF.

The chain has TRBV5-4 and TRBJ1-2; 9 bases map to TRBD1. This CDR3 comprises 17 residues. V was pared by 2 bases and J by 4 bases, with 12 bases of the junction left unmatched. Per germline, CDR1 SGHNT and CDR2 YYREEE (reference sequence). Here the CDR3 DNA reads TGTGCCAGCAGCTTTCCTTCCGACAGGGGGAATGTCTATGGCTACACCTTC. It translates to CASSFPSDRGNVYGYTF.

CDR3 protein: CASSATSGVTGELFF. In nucleotides, the CDR3 is TGTGCCAGCAGTGCGACTAGCGGGGTAACCGGGGAGCTGTTTTTT. The V gene is TRBV2, the J gene TRBJ2-2; 11 nucleotides match TRBD2. The germline CDR1 and CDR2 sequences are SNHLY and FYNNEI. The CDR3 covers 15 residues. The junction had 3 bases not matched to a gene; V was cut back by 4 bases and J by 5 bases.

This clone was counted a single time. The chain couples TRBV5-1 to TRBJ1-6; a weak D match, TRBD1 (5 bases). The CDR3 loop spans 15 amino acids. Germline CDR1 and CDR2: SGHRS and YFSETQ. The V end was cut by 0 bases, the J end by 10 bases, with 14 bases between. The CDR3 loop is CASSLDRGVGSPLHF. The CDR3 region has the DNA TGCGCCAGCAGCTTGGATCGGGGGGTTGGATCACCCCTCCACTTT.

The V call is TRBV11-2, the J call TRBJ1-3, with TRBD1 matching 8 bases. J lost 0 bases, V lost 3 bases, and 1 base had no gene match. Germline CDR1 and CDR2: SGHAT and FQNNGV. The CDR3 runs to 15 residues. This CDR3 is CASSFTGGSGNTIYF. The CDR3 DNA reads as TGTGCCAGCAGCTTCACAGGGGGCTCTGGAAACACCATATATTTT. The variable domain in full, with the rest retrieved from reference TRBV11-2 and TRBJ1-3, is EAGVAQSPRYKIIEKRQSVAFWCNPISGHATLYWYQQILGQGPKLLIQFQNNGVVDDSQLPKDRFSAERLKGVDSTLKIQPAKLEDSAVYLCASSFTGGSGNTIYFGEGSWLTVV.

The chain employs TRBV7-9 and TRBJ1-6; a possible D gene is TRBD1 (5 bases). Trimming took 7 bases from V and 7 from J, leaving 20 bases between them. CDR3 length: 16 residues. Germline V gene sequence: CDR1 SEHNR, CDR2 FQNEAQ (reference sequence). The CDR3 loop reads CASNPLGGGGNSPLHF. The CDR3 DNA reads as TGTGCCAGCAACCCTTTGGGGGGGGGAGGCAATTCACCCCTCCACTTT.

The CDR3 DNA is TGTGCCAGCAACAGACACCCCTACGAGCAGTACTTC. Amino acids: CASNRHPYEQYF. The chain has TRBV6-5 and TRBJ2-7; D uncertain. The germline gives CDR1 MNHEY, CDR2 SVGAGI. The CDR3 consists of 12 residues. Trimming took 7 bases from V and 2 from J, leaving 9 bases between them.

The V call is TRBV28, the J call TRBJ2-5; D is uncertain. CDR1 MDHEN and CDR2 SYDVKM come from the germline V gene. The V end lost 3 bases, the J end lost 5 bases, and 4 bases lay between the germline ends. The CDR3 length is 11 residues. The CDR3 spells CASSFRETQYF. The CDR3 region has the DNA TGTGCCAGCAGTTTCAGGGAGACCCAGTACTTC.

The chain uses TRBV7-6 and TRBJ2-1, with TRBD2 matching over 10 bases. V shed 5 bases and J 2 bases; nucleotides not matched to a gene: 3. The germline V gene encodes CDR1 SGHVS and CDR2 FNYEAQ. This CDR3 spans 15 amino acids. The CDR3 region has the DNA TGTGCCAGCAGCACTAGCGGGACTACCTACAATGAGCAGTTCTTC. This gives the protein CASSTSGTTYNEQFF.

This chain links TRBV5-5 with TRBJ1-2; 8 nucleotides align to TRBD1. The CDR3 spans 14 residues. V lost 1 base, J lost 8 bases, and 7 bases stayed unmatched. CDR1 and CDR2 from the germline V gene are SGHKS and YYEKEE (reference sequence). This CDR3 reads CASSLPQGARGYTF. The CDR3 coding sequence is TGTGCCAGCAGCTTGCCCCAGGGGGCGAGGGGCTACACCTTC.

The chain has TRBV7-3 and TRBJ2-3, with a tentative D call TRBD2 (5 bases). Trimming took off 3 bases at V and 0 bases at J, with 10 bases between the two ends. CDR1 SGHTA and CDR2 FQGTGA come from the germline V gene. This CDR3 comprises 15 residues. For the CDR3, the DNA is TGTGCCAGCAGCTTTGGCGGGCTTAGCACAGATACGCAGTATTTT. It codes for CASSFGGLSTDTQYF.

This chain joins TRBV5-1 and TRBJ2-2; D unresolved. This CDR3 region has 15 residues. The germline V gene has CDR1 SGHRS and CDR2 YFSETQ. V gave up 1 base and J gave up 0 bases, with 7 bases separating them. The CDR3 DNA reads TGCGCCAGCAGCTTGATGACAACGAACACCGGGGAGCTGTTTTTT. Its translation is CASSLMTTNTGELFF.

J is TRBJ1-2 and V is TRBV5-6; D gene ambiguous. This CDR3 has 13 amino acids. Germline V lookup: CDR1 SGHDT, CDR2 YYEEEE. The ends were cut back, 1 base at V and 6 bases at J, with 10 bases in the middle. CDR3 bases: TGTGCCAGCAGCTTGTTTGTCTCGGATGGCTACACCTTC. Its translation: CASSLFVSDGYTF.

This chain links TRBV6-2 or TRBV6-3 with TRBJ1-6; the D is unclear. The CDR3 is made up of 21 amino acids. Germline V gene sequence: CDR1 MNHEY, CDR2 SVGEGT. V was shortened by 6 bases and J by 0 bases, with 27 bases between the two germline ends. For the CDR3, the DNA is TGTGCCAGCAGCCCCTACCAGCAGGCCACCTTCTCGAGCTCCTATAATTCACCCCTCCACTTT. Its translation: CASSPYQQATFSSSYNSPLHF.

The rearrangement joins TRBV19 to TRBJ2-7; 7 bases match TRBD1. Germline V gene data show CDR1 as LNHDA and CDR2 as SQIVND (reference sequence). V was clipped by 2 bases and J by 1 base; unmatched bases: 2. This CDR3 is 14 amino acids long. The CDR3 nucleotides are TGTGCCAGTAGTATAAACAGGGGATCCTACGAGCAGTACTTC. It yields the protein CASSINRGSYEQYF.

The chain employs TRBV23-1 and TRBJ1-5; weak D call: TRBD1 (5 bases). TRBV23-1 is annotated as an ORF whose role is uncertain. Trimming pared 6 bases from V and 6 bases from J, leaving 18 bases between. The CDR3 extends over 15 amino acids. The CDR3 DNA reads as TGCGCCAGCAGGCATTGTGGAGGGGAGCCTCAGCCCCAGCATTTT. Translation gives CASRHCGGEPQPQHF.

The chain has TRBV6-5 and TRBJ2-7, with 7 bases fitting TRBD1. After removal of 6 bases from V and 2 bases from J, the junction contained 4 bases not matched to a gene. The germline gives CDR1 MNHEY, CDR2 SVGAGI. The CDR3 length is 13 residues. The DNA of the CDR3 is TGTGCCAGCAGGGACAGGCCGACCTACGAGCAGTACTTC. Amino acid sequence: CASRDRPTYEQYF.

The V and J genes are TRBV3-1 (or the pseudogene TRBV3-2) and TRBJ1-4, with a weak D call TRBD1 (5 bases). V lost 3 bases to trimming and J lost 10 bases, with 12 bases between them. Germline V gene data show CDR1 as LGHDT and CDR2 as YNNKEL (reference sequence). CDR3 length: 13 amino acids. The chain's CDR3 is CASSQTLGGKLFF. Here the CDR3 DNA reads TGTGCCAGCAGCCAGACGCTGGGGGGAAAACTGTTTTTT.

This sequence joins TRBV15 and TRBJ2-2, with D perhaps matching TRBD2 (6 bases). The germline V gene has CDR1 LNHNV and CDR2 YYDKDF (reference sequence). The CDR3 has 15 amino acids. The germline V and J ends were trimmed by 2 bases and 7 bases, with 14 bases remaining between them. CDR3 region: CATSRSGVFGGELFF. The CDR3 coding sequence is TGTGCCACCAGCAGATCGGGAGTGTTTGGCGGGGAGCTGTTTTTT.

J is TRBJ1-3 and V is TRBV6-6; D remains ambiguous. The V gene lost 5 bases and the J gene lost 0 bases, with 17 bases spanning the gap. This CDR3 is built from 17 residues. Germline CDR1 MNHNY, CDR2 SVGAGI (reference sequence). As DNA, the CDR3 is TGTGCCAGCAGTCCCTCGAGATCCAGGTTCTCTGGAAACACCATATATTTT. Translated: CASSPSRSRFSGNTIYF.

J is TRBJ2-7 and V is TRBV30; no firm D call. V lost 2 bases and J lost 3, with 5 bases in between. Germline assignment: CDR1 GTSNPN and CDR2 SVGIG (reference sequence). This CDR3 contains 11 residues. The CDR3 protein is CAWSHSYEQYF. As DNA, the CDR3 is TGTGCCTGGAGTCACAGCTACGAGCAGTACTTC.

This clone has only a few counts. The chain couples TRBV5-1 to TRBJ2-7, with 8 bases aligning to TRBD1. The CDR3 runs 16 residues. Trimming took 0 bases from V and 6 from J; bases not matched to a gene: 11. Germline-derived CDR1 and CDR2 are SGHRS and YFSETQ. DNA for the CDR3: TGCGCCAGCAGCTTGGTTGTGGGAGGACAGGGTCGCGAGCAGTACTTC. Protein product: CASSLVVGGQGREQYF.

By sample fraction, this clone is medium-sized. CDR3 nucleotide sequence: TGCGCCAGCAGCCGAGTCGACAGCCTCTCTGGAAACACCATATATTTT. Its protein is CASSRVDSLSGNTIYF. The rearrangement uses TRBV4-1 and TRBJ1-3; possible D gene TRBD1, 5 bases. V shed 4 bases and J shed 0 bases, with 13 bases lying between them. The CDR3 length is 16 residues. CDR1 is MGHRA and CDR2 is YSYEKL in the germline V gene.